This T cell receptor beta chain stems from a study of vaccination and CD4 T cells after COVID-19. This CDR3 is 13 amino acids long. Germline loops: CDR1 MRHNA, CDR2 SNTAGT. Trimming removed 2 bases from V and 3 bases from J, with 4 bases in between. The study sequenced cultured CD4+ T cell DNA using the Oncomine TCR Beta short-read assay. One entry per CDR3 protein results from TCRdb running MiXCR on the PCR reads. In the table there are approximately 7,000 distinct CDR3 sequences, around 46% of which are singletons. The treatment here: approximately 9-day PBMC culture with coronavirus spike peptide pools or control peptides (ViraFEST assay). The unexposed donor gave CD4+ T cells before the COVID-19 pandemic (2011-2018). This clonotype was detected a few times. Antigen: not known.

Sequenced: CD4+ T cells from blood, cultured in vitro. The clonotype originates from a human donor in good health. The genes are TRBV6-4 and TRBJ2-2; D unresolved. The CDR3 is CASSDRDTGELFF. CDR3 coding DNA: TGTGCCAGCAGTGACAGGGACACCGGGGAGCTGTTTTTT.